Shown below are 14 T cell receptor beta chains from a single sample sequenced in a study of blood T cell repertoires in COVID-19. TCRdb's table, derived via immunoSEQ multiplex PCR, lists solely in-frame clones and lacks some. The table has around 72,000 clones, 91% seen once; the top ten hold less than 15%. Sequenced input: peripheral blood. Every receptor here comes from a human donor with active COVID-19. The donor label of this sample is uncertain.

This clone has only one observation. The chain uses TRBV3-1 (or the pseudogene TRBV3-2) and TRBJ2-2; 12 positions agree with TRBD2. Trimming cost V 5 bases and J 4 bases; bases outside gene matches: 2. CDR3 size: 15 residues. Germline V gene data show CDR1 as LGHDT and CDR2 as YNNKEL (reference sequence). CDR3 sequence (DNA): TGTGCCAGCAGCGTACTAGCGGGAGGCACCGGGGAGCTGTTTTTT. It is translated as CASSVLAGGTGELFF.

The chain joins TRBV6-5 to TRBJ1-1; tentative D call: TRBD1 (5 bases). This CDR3 comprises 13 residues. Germline V lookup: CDR1 MNHEY, CDR2 SVGAGI. The V gene lost 7 bases and the J gene lost 1 base, with 10 bases spanning the gap. CDR3 region: CASIRTGNTEAFF. CDR3 bases: TGTGCCAGCATTAGAACAGGGAACACTGAAGCTTTCTTT.

The chain is built from TRBV7-9 and TRBJ1-1, with 8 positions matching TRBD1. Losses at the gene ends were 6 bases for V and 1 base for J; bases not matched to a gene: 4. CDR3 length equals 14 residues. Germline V gene data show CDR1 as SEHNR and CDR2 as FQNEAQ (reference sequence). The CDR3 DNA sequence: TGTGCCAGCAGTATCGACAGGGGGAACACTGAAGCTTTCTTT. This encodes CASSIDRGNTEAFF.

The V and J genes are TRBV6-8 and TRBJ1-1; D is perhaps TRBD1 (5 bases). CDR3 size: 13 residues. Germline assignment: CDR1 MNHGY and CDR2 SAAAGT. Trimming cost V 6 bases and J 7 bases, with 15 bases left between them. The CDR3 reads CASRGGTGDEAFF. CDR3 bases: TGTGCCAGCAGAGGTGGGACGGGAGATGAAGCTTTCTTT.

The rearrangement uses TRBV11-2 and TRBJ2-1; 7 bases map to TRBD2. CDR1 and CDR2 from the germline V gene are SGHAT and FQNNGV. This CDR3 comprises 14 residues. Trimming at V came to 1 base and at J to 7 bases, leaving 4 bases not matched to a gene. The CDR3 DNA follows: TGTGCCAGCAGCTTAGCTCGGCGGGGGAATGAGCAGTTCTTC. It is translated as CASSLARRGNEQFF.

This clone is a singleton in its sample. The chain recombines TRBV30 with TRBJ1-4; 9 nucleotides align to TRBD1. CDR1 is GTSNPN and CDR2 is SVGIG in the germline V gene (reference sequence). V dropped 1 base and J dropped 5; count of bases not matched to a gene: 8. CDR3 length: 16 amino acids. The chain's CDR3 is CAWSASGTGPNEKLFF. Written as DNA, the CDR3 is TGTGCCTGGAGTGCCAGTGGGACAGGGCCGAATGAAAAACTGTTTTTT.

The chain is built from TRBV9 and TRBJ1-1, with D hard to call. Germline CDR1 is SGDLS and CDR2 is YYNGEE. The CDR3 is 15 residues long. V dropped 0 bases and J dropped 0 bases, with 9 bases sitting between them. The CDR3 sequence: CASSVGPTLNTEAFF. The DNA of the CDR3 is TGTGCCAGCAGCGTAGGCCCTACCTTGAACACTGAAGCTTTCTTT.

The genes are TRBV19 and TRBJ1-5, with 10 positions matching TRBD1. Germline CDR1 reads LNHDA; CDR2 reads SQIVND (reference sequence). The V segment lost 6 bases and the J segment 2 bases; nucleotides outside the gene matches: 7. The CDR3 extends over 16 amino acids. CDR3 coding DNA: TGTGCCAGTAGCCACGCTGGGACAGGGGGCAATCAGCCCCAGCATTTT. As protein: CASSHAGTGGNQPQHF.

The gene calls are TRBV11-2 and TRBJ1-1; 7 bases line up with TRBD1. The germline CDR1 and CDR2 sequences are SGHAT and FQNNGV. The CDR3 is made up of 14 amino acids. The ends lost 10 bases at V and 3 bases at J; junction bases unmatched: 11. CDR3 sequence: CATTLPGQYTEAFF. The CDR3 region has the DNA TGTGCCACAACCTTGCCGGGACAGTACACTGAAGCTTTCTTT.

V gene TRBV2 combines with J gene TRBJ2-4, with 8 nucleotides matching TRBD1. This CDR3 contains 19 residues. Germline assignment: CDR1 SNHLY and CDR2 FYNNEI. The trim removed 0 bases at V and 5 bases at J, leaving 15 bases unmatched. The DNA for the CDR3 is TGTGCCAGCAGTGAAGCCCTTGGTCGGACAGGGATCGCGGAAAACATTCAGTACTTC. Amino acid sequence: CASSEALGRTGIAENIQYF. Full variable domain (remainder filled in from reference TRBV2 and TRBJ2-4): EPEVTQTPSHQVTQMGQEVILRCVPISNHLYFYWYRQILGQKVEFLVSFYNNEISEKSEIFDDQFSVERPDGSNFTLKIRSTKLEDSAMYFCASSEALGRTGIAENIQYFGAGTRLSVL.

This clone came up a few times. V is TRBV7-9 and J is TRBJ1-2, with D hard to call. This CDR3 has 12 amino acids. The V end lost 11 bases, the J end lost 5 bases, and 15 bases lay between the germline ends. From germline, CDR1 is SEHNR and CDR2 FQNEAQ (reference sequence). CDR3 nucleotides: TGTGCCCCTCGGGAATTAGGTTATGGCTACACCTTC. Protein product: CAPRELGYGYTF.

CDR3 in amino acids: CASSSYYGYTF. In DNA, the CDR3 is TGTGCCAGCAGCTCGTACTATGGCTACACCTTC. The J gene is TRBJ1-2, the V gene TRBV28; unclear D gene. This CDR3 has 11 amino acids. V lost 6 bases, J lost 3 bases, and 5 bases lay in between. CDR1 is MDHEN and CDR2 is SYDVKM in the germline V gene.

The CDR3 is CASIQRGARNSPLHF. Written as DNA, the CDR3 is TGTGCCAGCATCCAGCGGGGGGCGCGTAATTCACCCCTCCACTTT. The V call is TRBV3-1 (or the pseudogene TRBV3-2), the J call TRBJ1-6; weak D call: TRBD1 (6 bases). The V end was cut by 7 bases, the J end by 6 bases, with 16 bases between. Germline CDR1 reads LGHDT; CDR2 reads YNNKEL (reference sequence). This CDR3 spans 15 amino acids.

The CDR3 DNA sequence: TGTGCCAGCAGCTTAGCGCACGGTAGCGGGAGCTCCTACAATGAGCAGTTCTTC. This translates into CASSLAHGSGSSYNEQFF. This chain uses TRBV7-8 with TRBJ2-1, with TRBD2 matching over 9 bases. This CDR3 contains 18 residues. Germline V gives CDR1 SGHVS, CDR2 FQNEAQ. V was clipped by 0 bases and J by 0 bases; unmatched bases: 6.